The rows below give T cell receptor beta chains drawn from one sample of a study of T cell changes during pregnancy in multiple sclerosis. Sequencing used immunoSEQ multiplex PCR; TCRdb keeps in-frame clones, though not all of them. The sample lists about 58,000 clones; approximately 93% were seen once. The input for sequencing was CD8+ T cells from peripheral blood mononuclear cells, taken in the second trimester of pregnancy. Every receptor here comes from a female donor with multiple sclerosis, enrolled in a pregnancy study. The CDR3 runs from the conserved cysteine through the conserved F or W.

j_gene | v_gene | CDR3aa
TRBJ1-1 | TRBV4-3 | CASSQDLFPTGARMNTEAFF
TRBJ2-3 | TRBV29-1 | CSASGISTDTQYF
TRBJ2-7 | TRBV6-1 | CASSAEGRELNEQYF
TRBJ2-1 | TRBV7-3 | CASSVSASSYNEQFF
TRBJ1-5 | TRBV5-1 | CASSPDTGAQPQHF
TRBJ2-7 | TRBV6-1 | CASSDGSSYEQYF
TRBJ2-5 | TRBV7-7 | CASSLALPAGDQETQYF
TRBJ2-1 | TRBV9 | CASSVAYRNNEQFF
TRBJ1-3 | TRBV11-2 | CASSTTGLGNTIYF
TRBJ2-7 | TRBV4-3 | CASSQARASSYEQYF
TRBJ1-5 | TRBV30 | CAWSEPGAGNQPQHF
TRBJ1-1 | TRBV7-9 | CASSGPQRDTEAFF
TRBJ2-7 | TRBV14 | CASSQGWGRDTSYEQYF
TRBJ2-7 | TRBV7-5 | CVRSPLLGARGHEQYF
TRBJ1-1 | TRBV4-1 | CASSQTTGGMNTEAFF
TRBJ1-1 | TRBV15 | CATSGWGDTEAFF
TRBJ2-7 | TRBV4-1 | CASSPSRGTSYEQYF
TRBJ2-1 | TRBV5-1 | CASSSTSGTSRLYNNEQFF
TRBJ1-2 | TRBV28 | CASRGGITNYGYTF
TRBJ1-2 | TRBV18 | CASSPPGQGVWYGYTF
TRBJ1-2 | TRBV2 | CASSDGDRGLYGYTF
TRBJ1-2 | TRBV7-8 | CASSLSTGQGNSPYGYTF
TRBJ2-1 | TRBV6-4 | CASSEKTGGYNEQFF
TRBJ2-3 | TRBV9 | CASSPHRDPSTDTQYF
TRBJ2-2 | TRBV9 | CASSVGGGQTTGELFF
TRBJ1-1 | TRBV7-2 | CASSQGYNVEAFF
TRBJ2-5 | TRBV19 | CASSIRQQETQYF
TRBJ2-5 | TRBV10-3 | CAISESGTGGLLSETQYF